The T cell receptor beta chain under discussion was sequenced for a study of shared clonotypes between healthy human individuals. TCRdb's copy holds only in-frame clones and misses some; the assay was immunoSEQ multiplex PCR. This table holds around 720,000 clones, around three quarters found once. The CDR3 is made up of 15 amino acids. Trimming removed 5 bases from V and 0 bases from J, with 13 bases in between. From germline, CDR1 is SGHAT and CDR2 FQNNGV. The sequenced sample consisted of memory CD4+ T cells sorted from blood. Subset here: CD45RA-negative fraction. The receptor's source is a woman in her twenties or thirties in good health. J is TRBJ1-1 and V is TRBV11-2, with D maybe TRBD1 (6 bases). The CDR3 sequence: CASSPLTGMNTEAFF. For the CDR3, the DNA is TGTGCCAGCAGCCCTCTGACAGGAATGAACACTGAAGCTTTCTTT.